This T cell receptor (beta chain) came from a study of blood T cell repertoires in COVID-19. V lost 10 bases and J 7 bases, leaving 16 bases between the germline ends. The V gene's germline CDR1 is LNHDA and CDR2 SQIVND (reference sequence). The CDR3 totals 12 residues. The protocol was immunoSEQ multiplex PCR, while the TCRdb copy is restricted to in-frame clones and leaves out a portion. This sample has roughly 250,000 clones, with 70% to 90% found just once. The sequence was obtained from an older woman with active or convalescent COVID-19. Sequencing was done on a sample of peripheral blood. The V and J genes are TRBV19 and TRBJ1-2; D remains ambiguous. For the CDR3, the DNA is TGTGCCACACGAGTCCCCCCGGGTGGCTACACCTTC. Residues: CATRVPPGGYTF.